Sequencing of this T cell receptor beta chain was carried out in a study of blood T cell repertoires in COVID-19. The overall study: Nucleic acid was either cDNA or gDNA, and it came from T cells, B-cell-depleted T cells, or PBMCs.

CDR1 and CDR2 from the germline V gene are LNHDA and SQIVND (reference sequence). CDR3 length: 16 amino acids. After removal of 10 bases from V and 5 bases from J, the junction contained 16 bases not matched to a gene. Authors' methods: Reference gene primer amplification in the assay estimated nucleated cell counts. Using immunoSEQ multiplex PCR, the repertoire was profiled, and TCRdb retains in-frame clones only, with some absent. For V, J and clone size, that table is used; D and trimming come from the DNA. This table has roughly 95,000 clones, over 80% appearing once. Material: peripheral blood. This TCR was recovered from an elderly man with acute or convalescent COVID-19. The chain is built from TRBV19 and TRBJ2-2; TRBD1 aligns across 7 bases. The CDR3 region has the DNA TGTGCCACCGCGGACAGGCCCAAACAGGGTACCGGGGAGCTGTTTTTT. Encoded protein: CATADRPKQGTGELFF.